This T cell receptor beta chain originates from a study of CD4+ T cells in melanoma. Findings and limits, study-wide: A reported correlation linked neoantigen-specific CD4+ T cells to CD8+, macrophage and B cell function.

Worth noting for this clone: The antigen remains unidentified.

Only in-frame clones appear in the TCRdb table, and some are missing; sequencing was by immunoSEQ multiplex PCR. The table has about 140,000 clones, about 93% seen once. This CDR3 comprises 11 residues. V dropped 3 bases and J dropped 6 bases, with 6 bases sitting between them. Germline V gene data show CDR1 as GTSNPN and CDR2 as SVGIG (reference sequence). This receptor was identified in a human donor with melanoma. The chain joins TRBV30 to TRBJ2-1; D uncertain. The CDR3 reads CAWSRINEQFF. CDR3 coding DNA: TGTGCCTGGAGCCGCATCAATGAGCAGTTCTTC. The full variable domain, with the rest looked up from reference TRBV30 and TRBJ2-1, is SQTIHQWPATLVQPVGSPLSLECTVEGTSNPNLYWYRQAAGRGLQLLFYSVGIGQISSEVPQNLSASRPQDRQFILSSKKLLLSDSGFYLCAWSRINEQFFGPGTRLTVL.